This TCR beta chain stems from a study of blood T cell repertoires in COVID-19. Study in general: Researchers got acute and convalescent COVID-19 samples from the United States, Italy and Spain. T cells, B-cell-depleted T cells, or PBMCs supplied cDNA or gDNA.

There are 15 residues in the CDR3. V lost 7 bases to trimming and J lost 5 bases; unmatched junction nucleotides: 9. The V gene's germline CDR1 is SNHLY and CDR2 FYNNEI. Under the authors' procedure: Scientists estimated how many nucleated cells there were by amplifying reference gene primers. Clones were read by immunoSEQ multiplex PCR, and TCRdb kept only the in-frame ones, dropping some. The DNA was the basis for D and trimming; V, J and clone size are from that table. This sample has around 180,000 clones, with around four fifths found just once. The clonotype originates from a woman aged 25 to 45 with acute or convalescent COVID-19. J is TRBJ1-2 and V is TRBV2, with 11 bases matching TRBD1. Specimen: peripheral blood. CDR3 bases: TGTGCCAGCACCGAACGGGACAGGGGGGATTATGGCTACACCTTC. This encodes CASTERDRGDYGYTF.